This passage covers 29 T cell receptor beta chains from one sample sequenced in a study of regulatory T cells in long-lasting Graves disease. Assembly of TCR beta libraries relied on iRepertoire HTBI primers together with Arm-PCR of CDR3 regions. TCRdb analysed the multiplex PCR reads with MiXCR anew, one entry per CDR3 protein. The repertoire has 550,000 or so distinct CDR3 sequences, 9.5% to 15% of them found once; the top ten carry approximately 9.6%. Time point specified: newly diagnosed GD, antithyroid drugs for less than 3 months. The authors made the TCR library using RNA they extracted from PBMCs. These records were also assigned to another study, of T cells in Graves' hyperthyroidism and ophthalmopathy.

This specimen consisted of peripheral blood mononuclear cells (PBMCs), obtained at new diagnosis, from a patient treated with antithyroid drugs. These receptors all stem from a woman aged 25-40 years with Graves disease.

This clonotype appeared many times. This chain connects TRBV15 to TRBJ1-1; D remains ambiguous. The CDR3 extends over 14 amino acids. CDR1 is LNHNV and CDR2 is YYDKDF in the germline V gene (reference sequence). Between the trimmed V and J ends, which lost 3 bases and 0 bases, there was a span of 8 bases. CDR3 nucleotides: TGTGCCACCAGCAGTAGAGGCATGAACACTGAAGCTTTCTTT. Translation: CATSSRGMNTEAFF. Using reference TRBV15 and TRBJ1-1 for the parts outside the CDR3, the full variable domain is DAMVIQNPRYQVTQFGKPVTLSCSQTLNHNVMYWYQQKSSQAPKLLFHYYDKDFNNEADTPDNFQSRRPNTSFCFLDIRSPGLGDTAMYLCATSSRGMNTEAFFGQGTRLTVV.

This clonotype was seen many times. This chain joins TRBV11-2 and TRBJ1-1; no clear D. The V end was cut by 2 bases, the J end by 0 bases, with 4 bases between. From germline, CDR1 is SGHAT and CDR2 FQNNGV. The CDR3 has 13 amino acids. The CDR3 region is CASSLSMNTEAFF. The CDR3 DNA reads TGTGCCAGCAGCTTATCAATGAACACTGAAGCTTTCTTT. Together with reference TRBV11-2 and TRBJ1-1, the CDR3 gives the full variable domain: EAGVAQSPRYKIIEKRQSVAFWCNPISGHATLYWYQQILGQGPKLLIQFQNNGVVDDSQLPKDRFSAERLKGVDSTLKIQPAKLEDSAVYLCASSLSMNTEAFFGQGTRLTVV.

V and J are TRBV19 and TRBJ2-2; 9 nucleotides align to TRBD1. Germline values: CDR1 LNHDA, CDR2 SQIVND (reference sequence). With V trimmed by 9 bases and J by 4 bases, 6 bases remained unmatched. The CDR3 loop spans 14 amino acids. DNA of the CDR3: TGTGCCAGCACCGGGACAGGGATCACCGGGGAGCTGTTTTTT. Amino acid sequence: CASTGTGITGELFF.

Points on this clonotype: A much larger clone differs from this one at a single base, so this may be a read error. This rearrangement joins TRBV27 to TRBJ2-1; 9 bases map to TRBD2. Trimming cost V 6 bases and J 5 bases; bases outside gene matches: 5. Germline assignment: CDR1 MNHEY and CDR2 SMNVEV (reference sequence). The CDR3 spans 14 residues. The CDR3 sequence: CASRLLAGNNEQFF. CDR3 in DNA: TGTGCCAGCAGGTTGCTAGCGGGAAACAATGAGCAGTTCTTC.

A remark on this clonotype: This likely comes from a read error, as the CDR3 has no conserved phenylalanine or tryptophan at its end. The J gene is TRBJ1-5, the V gene TRBV24-1; TRBD1 might be the D (6 bases). The CDR3 has 13 amino acids. CDR1 is KGHDR, CDR2 SFDVKD, per germline. The germline V and J ends were trimmed by 12 bases and 2 bases, with 13 bases remaining between them. CDR3 bases: TGTGCCTCGGCAGGGGATGGCAATCAGCCCCAGCATTCT. Its translation is CASAGDGNQPQHS.

At least ten counts were recorded for this clonotype. The J gene is TRBJ2-1, the V gene TRBV5-1, with 7 bases that match TRBD2. V gave up 9 bases and J gave up 7 bases; unmatched junction bases: 10. The CDR3 contains 13 residues. Germline CDR1 reads SGHRS; CDR2 reads YFSETQ. CDR3 in DNA: TGCGCCACCAGGACTAGTTTCTCGAATGAGCAGTTCTTC. It specifies CATRTSFSNEQFF.

Notes on this clonotype: A far larger clone is just one base off, so this is likely a read error. The CDR3 DNA reads TGTGCCAGCAGTTTACGGTCGGGACAGCTATACAATGAGCAGTACTTC. It specifies CASSLRSGQLYNEQYF. The rearrangement uses TRBV12-3 or TRBV12-4 and TRBJ2-5; 7 bases fit TRBD1. Trimming at V came to 2 bases and at J to 11 bases, leaving 17 bases not matched to a gene. The CDR3 consists of 16 residues.

V and J are TRBV6-2 or TRBV6-3 and TRBJ1-4, with TRBD1 matching 10 bases. The CDR3 consists of 18 residues. Trimming took 1 base from V and 6 from J; bases not matched to a gene: 11. Per the germline V gene, CDR1 is MNHEY and CDR2 is SVGEGT. The CDR3 reads CASSYYPGTGAGDEKLFF. DNA of the CDR3: TGTGCCAGCAGTTACTACCCCGGGACAGGGGCCGGAGATGAAAAACTGTTTTTT.

This clonotype was counted many times. V gene TRBV6-5 combines with J gene TRBJ2-4, with D possibly matching TRBD2 (6 bases). Germline V gives CDR1 MNHEY, CDR2 SVGAGI. The V end was cut by 0 bases, the J end by 0 bases, with 15 bases between. The CDR3 runs to 18 residues. The CDR3 is CASSYSREWPLAKNIQYF. The CDR3 coding sequence is TGTGCCAGCAGTTACTCCCGGGAGTGGCCTCTAGCCAAAAACATTCAGTACTTC.

On this clonotype: A read error may produce the germline difference seen at one junction end. The genes are TRBV12-3 or TRBV12-4 and TRBJ2-3; maybe TRBD2 (6 bases). The CDR3 is 14 residues long. This chain's CDR3 is CASSPGASTDTRYF. The CDR3 DNA is TGTGCCAGCAGCCCGGGAGCGAGCACAGATACGCGGTATTTT.

This clonotype was seen at least ten times. This chain links TRBV18 with TRBJ2-7; 9 nucleotides align to TRBD1. Germline trimming cut 6 bases from V and 6 bases from J; bases unmatched to any gene: 0. This CDR3 spans 11 amino acids. Germline CDR1 KGHSH, CDR2 LQKENI. The CDR3 nucleotides read TGTGCCAGCTCGACAGGGGGCGAGCAGTACTTC. It encodes CASSTGGEQYF.

This clonotype was counted between two and nine times. A much more abundant neighbour one base away suggests this may be a read error. The V gene is TRBV13, the J gene TRBJ2-1; D unclear. The CDR3 contains 13 residues. The V and J ends lost 1 base and 6 bases respectively, with 7 bases between them. Germline-derived CDR1 and CDR2 are PRHDT and FYEKMQ (reference sequence). In DNA form, the CDR3 reads TGTGCCAGCAGCTTAGTAGGGCTCAATGAGCAGTTCTTC. Amino acid sequence: CASSLVGLNEQFF.

As for this clonotype: This clone may be a read error of a much larger clone one base away. V and J are TRBV7-2 and TRBJ1-1; 8 bases map to TRBD1. Germline lookup yields CDR1 SGHTA and CDR2 FQGNSA. This CDR3 has 15 residues. Here the CDR3 DNA reads TGTGCCAGCAGCCGACAGGGGAATTCGAACACTGGAGCTTTCTTT. Translating gives CASSRQGNSNTGAFF.

Comments on this clonotype: Possible read error: a much larger clone is one base away. The gene calls are TRBV7-3 and TRBJ2-3; D gene ambiguous. V was clipped by 2 bases and J by 4 bases, with 4 bases between them. The CDR3 spans 12 residues. Germline V CDR1 and CDR2: SGHTA, FQGTGA. The CDR3 DNA sequence: TGTGCCAGCAGCTTATCCCCAGATACGCAGTATTTT. Encoded protein: CASSLSPDTQYF.

This clonotype was detected a few times. The chain is built from TRBV19 and TRBJ2-7, with 7 bases identical to TRBD2. Germline V CDR1 and CDR2: LNHDA, SQIVND (reference sequence). The CDR3 contains 14 residues. Trimming cost V 1 base and J 6 bases; bases outside gene matches: 6. The CDR3 is CASSIVAGVSEQYF. CDR3 nucleotides: TGTGCCAGTAGTATAGTGGCGGGAGTGAGCGAGCAGTACTTC.

The chain links TRBV27 to TRBJ2-5; the match to TRBD1 covers 8 bases. Per germline, CDR1 MNHEY and CDR2 SMNVEV (reference sequence). This CDR3 region has 16 residues. V was pared by 4 bases and J by 5 bases, with 12 bases of the junction left unmatched. The CDR3 DNA reads as TGTGCCAGCAGTTCCTGGACAGGGCACCCCGTGGAGACCCAGTACTTC. Residues: CASSSWTGHPVETQYF.

In this sample, this clonotype turned up many times. The rearrangement links TRBV2 to TRBJ1-5; perhaps TRBD1 as D (6 bases). Per the germline V gene, CDR1 is SNHLY and CDR2 is FYNNEI. This CDR3 is 14 amino acids long. V lost 3 bases and J lost 7, with 13 bases in between. CDR3 in DNA: TGTGCCAGCAGTGACGGGCCCCAGGGGCAGCCCCAGCATTTT. Protein sequence: CASSDGPQGQPQHF. Looking up the rest from reference TRBV2 and TRBJ1-5 gives the full variable domain: EPEVTQTPSHQVTQMGQEVILRCVPISNHLYFYWYRQILGQKVEFLVSFYNNEISEKSEIFDDQFSVERPDGSNFTLKIRSTKLEDSAMYFCASSDGPQGQPQHFGDGTRLSIL.

This clonotype was counted ten times or more. The rearrangement links TRBV15 to TRBJ2-7; 7 nucleotides align to TRBD1. The length of the CDR3 is 19 residues. Per the germline V gene, CDR1 is LNHNV and CDR2 is YYDKDF (reference sequence). J gave up 5 bases and V 5 bases, and 24 bases lay outside the gene matches. The CDR3 protein is CATSRRRGRGGLGLNEQYF. The DNA of the CDR3 is TGTGCCACCAGCCGCAGAAGGGGGCGCGGAGGACTCGGGTTGAACGAGCAGTACTTC.

This clonotype turned up a few times. The V call is TRBV11-2, the J call TRBJ1-2; D gene uncertain. Germline V lookup: CDR1 SGHAT, CDR2 FQNNGV. This CDR3 is built from 12 residues. V was clipped by 1 base and J by 8 bases, with 8 bases between them. The CDR3 nucleotides are TGTGCCAGCAGCTTAGGGTCTCGGGGCTACACCTTC. Translation: CASSLGSRGYTF.

This clonotype was detected many times. This chain joins TRBV19 and TRBJ2-3; perhaps TRBD2 as D (5 bases). Trimming removed 3 bases at V and 1 base at J, with 14 bases between. Per the germline V gene, CDR1 is LNHDA and CDR2 is SQIVND (reference sequence). The CDR3 totals 16 residues. CDR3: CASSIRGSYRTDTQYF. The CDR3 bases are TGTGCCAGTAGTATTCGGGGTTCTTACCGCACAGATACGCAGTATTTT. Full variable domain (outside the CDR3, taken from reference TRBV19 and TRBJ2-3): DGGITQSPKYLFRKEGQNVTLSCEQNLNHDAMYWYRQDPGQGLRLIYYSQIVNDFQKGDIAEGYSVSREKKESFPLTVTSAQKNPTAFYLCASSIRGSYRTDTQYFGPGTRLTVL.

In this sample, this clonotype turned up many times. This sequence joins TRBV28 and TRBJ2-1; weak D call: TRBD2 (5 bases). This CDR3 is built from 16 residues. V was pared by 3 bases and J by 6 bases, with 18 bases between. Germline V gene lookup returns CDR1 MDHEN and CDR2 SYDVKM. This CDR3 is CASSFSAAGLFNEQFF. CDR3 coding DNA: TGTGCCAGCAGTTTTTCTGCGGCGGGCCTTTTCAATGAGCAGTTCTTC.

This clonotype appeared a few times. V gene TRBV13 combines with J gene TRBJ1-1; D is uncertain. The germline gives CDR1 PRHDT, CDR2 FYEKMQ (reference sequence). The CDR3 sequence is 15 residues long. V was pared by 2 bases and J by 2 bases, with 12 bases between. The CDR3 nucleotides read TGTGCCAGCAGCTTATACAGTGGGTCCAACACTGAAGCTTTCTTT. The encoded protein is CASSLYSGSNTEAFF.

This clonotype was recorded at least ten times. The chain carries TRBV29-1 and TRBJ1-1; TRBD1 matches at 7 bases. V lost 5 bases to trimming and J lost 5 bases; unmatched junction nucleotides: 11. The germline V gene encodes CDR1 SQVTM and CDR2 ANQGSEA. CDR3 size: 14 residues. The CDR3 nucleotides are TGCAGCGTTCCCACAGGGGCCCAGGGGACTGAAGCTTTCTTT. Translated, it gives CSVPTGAQGTEAFF.

The V gene is TRBV19, the J gene TRBJ1-5; D is unclear. CDR3 length: 13 residues. Per germline, CDR1 LNHDA and CDR2 SQIVND (reference sequence). V shed 1 base and J shed 7 bases, with 8 bases lying between them. The CDR3 loop is CASSIATRQPQHF. The CDR3 DNA reads TGTGCCAGTAGTATAGCAACTCGCCAGCCCCAGCATTTT.

In its sample, this clonotype was seen many times. The chain combines TRBV18 with TRBJ1-1, with D perhaps TRBD1 (5 bases). V lost 3 bases to trimming and J lost 4 bases, with 15 bases between them. Germline-derived CDR1 and CDR2 are KGHSH and LQKENI. The CDR3 totals 15 residues. The CDR3 coding sequence is TGTGCCAGCTCACCCCAGGAGGCAGGGACCACTGAAGCTTTCTTT. Amino acid sequence: CASSPQEAGTTEAFF.

A note on this clonotype: This may be a read error: a much more frequent sequence differs by one nucleotide. The chain recombines TRBV7-8 with TRBJ2-4; 7 bases agree with TRBD1. Germline-derived CDR1 and CDR2 are SGHVS and FQNEAQ. The CDR3 extends over 17 amino acids. The CDR3 is CASSRPPGQIAKSIQYF. Written as DNA, the CDR3 is TGTGCCAGCAGCCGGCCCCCGGGACAGATAGCCAAAAGCATTCAGTACTTC.

The table lists this clonotype with a few counts. The chain is built from TRBV11-3 and TRBJ2-3, with D possibly matching TRBD2 (7 bases). Germline loops: CDR1 SGHNT, CDR2 YENEEA. The V end was cut by 5 bases, the J end by 1 base, with 16 bases between. This CDR3 is 16 amino acids long. CDR3 amino acids: CASSTARGAGTDTQYF. The CDR3 coding sequence is TGTGCCAGCAGCACTGCCCGGGGGGCCGGCACAGATACGCAGTATTTT.

This clonotype was recorded at least ten times. The gene calls are TRBV28 and TRBJ1-1, with 8 nucleotides matching TRBD1. This CDR3 comprises 18 residues. The germline gives CDR1 MDHEN, CDR2 SYDVKM. J lost 1 base, V lost 3 bases, and 13 bases had no gene match. The CDR3 DNA follows: TGTGCCAGCAGTTTCACCCCCGGCAGGGGGCGAGGGAACACTGAAGCTTTCTTT. Translated: CASSFTPGRGRGNTEAFF.

This clonotype came up many times. The chain recombines TRBV11-3 with TRBJ1-2, with a tentative D call TRBD1 (6 bases). This CDR3 is 19 amino acids long. V gave up 1 base and J gave up 5 bases, with 26 bases separating them. The germline CDR1 and CDR2 sequences are SGHNT and YENEEA. The CDR3 sequence: CASSLGHRDTVRRGYGYTF. CDR3 DNA sequence: TGTGCCAGCAGCTTAGGCCACCGGGACACCGTGCGGAGAGGATATGGCTACACCTTC.